The 30 T cell receptor beta chains given below trace back to one sample, sequenced in a study of blood T cell repertoires in COVID-19. Libraries were prepared by immunoSEQ multiplex PCR; TCRdb keeps only in-frame clonotypes and omits some of them. This sample carries 180,000 or so clones, approximately 86% of them seen once, and the ten largest clones take approximately 9.8%. Sequencing was performed on peripheral blood. The receptors derive from a woman of 80 years or more with acute or convalescent COVID-19.

This sequence joins TRBV7-2 and TRBJ2-3; 10 positions match TRBD1. Losses at the gene ends were 5 bases for V and 5 bases for J; bases not matched to a gene: 10. The CDR3 length is 16 residues. Germline CDR1 SGHTA, CDR2 FQGNSA. The CDR3 protein is CASSPGGQGRQDTQYF. The DNA for the CDR3 is TGTGCCAGCAGCCCGGGGGGACAGGGGAGACAAGATACGCAGTATTTT.

The chain is built from TRBV7-2 and TRBJ2-2; possible D gene TRBD1, 6 bases. V lost 5 bases to trimming and J lost 3 bases, with 13 bases between them. This CDR3 contains 15 residues. Germline CDR1 SGHTA, CDR2 FQGNSA. The CDR3 region has the DNA TGTGCCAGCAGCGGCCGGACAGTCCACACCGGGGAGCTGTTTTTT. Protein product: CASSGRTVHTGELFF.

The rearrangement links TRBV27 to TRBJ2-1, with D perhaps matching TRBD2 (6 bases). Germline CDR1 and CDR2: MNHEY and SMNVEV (reference sequence). This CDR3 spans 14 amino acids. With 7 bases removed from V and 7 bases from J, the gap between germline ends came to 17 bases. CDR3 DNA: TGTGCCAGCACCGCTCCGGGAGTTCAAAATGAGCAGTTCTTC. As protein: CASTAPGVQNEQFF.

This rearrangement joins TRBV19 to TRBJ1-5; no clear D gene. With 7 bases removed from V and 0 bases from J, the gap between germline ends came to 7 bases. This CDR3 is 13 amino acids long. Germline V gene data show CDR1 as LNHDA and CDR2 as SQIVND (reference sequence). The CDR3 protein is CASTQDSNQPQHF. The CDR3 nucleotides read TGTGCCAGTACCCAGGATAGCAATCAGCCCCAGCATTTT.

The rearrangement uses TRBV4-1 and TRBJ2-2, with 11 bases that match TRBD2. Germline V gene sequence: CDR1 MGHRA, CDR2 YSYEKL. The CDR3 is 16 amino acids. The V gene end was trimmed by 4 bases and the J gene end by 1 base; junction bases not matched to a gene: 2. This chain's CDR3 is CASSPSGGMNTGELFF. The CDR3 DNA reads TGCGCCAGCAGCCCTAGCGGGGGGATGAACACCGGGGAGCTGTTTTTT.

The genes are TRBV3-1 (or the pseudogene TRBV3-2) and TRBJ1-1; possible D gene TRBD1, 6 bases. CDR1 and CDR2 from the germline V gene are LGHDT and YNNKEL (reference sequence). The CDR3 extends over 14 amino acids. Trimming removed 3 bases from V and 5 bases from J, with 13 bases in between. This CDR3 reads CASSHYRVGTEAFF. The CDR3 DNA sequence: TGTGCCAGCAGCCATTACAGGGTGGGAACTGAAGCTTTCTTT.

The chain couples TRBV6-5 to TRBJ1-1; the match to TRBD1 covers 8 bases. This CDR3 is 15 amino acids long. CDR1 and CDR2 from the germline V gene are MNHEY and SVGAGI. The V segment lost 2 bases and the J segment 4 bases; nucleotides outside the gene matches: 6. The CDR3 reads CASSYLQGAVTEAFF. In nucleotides, the CDR3 is TGTGCCAGCAGTTACCTTCAGGGGGCGGTCACTGAAGCTTTCTTT.

This chain links TRBV3-1 (or the pseudogene TRBV3-2) with TRBJ2-7; D may be TRBD2 (6 bases). V lost 3 bases and J 6 bases, leaving 12 bases between the germline ends. The CDR3 extends over 13 amino acids. Germline lookup yields CDR1 LGHDT and CDR2 YNNKEL (reference sequence). This CDR3 reads CASSHLDGSEQYF. The CDR3 bases are TGTGCCAGCAGCCATTTGGACGGGAGCGAGCAGTACTTC.

This chain connects TRBV7-2 to TRBJ1-6, with D uncertain. Per germline, CDR1 SGHTA and CDR2 FQGNSA. The length of the CDR3 is 17 residues. Trimming cost V 4 bases and J 10 bases, with 23 bases left between them. The CDR3 sequence is CASSSKTRALTGSPLHF. The CDR3 DNA follows: TGTGCCAGCAGCTCGAAGACCCGGGCCCTCACGGGGTCACCCCTCCACTTT.

This sequence joins TRBV5-1 and TRBJ1-4; D is ambiguous. The V gene's germline CDR1 is SGHRS and CDR2 YFSETQ. This CDR3 region has 15 residues. V lost 7 bases, J lost 1 base, and 14 bases lay in between. CDR3 protein: CASAPLSQTNEKLFF. The CDR3 coding sequence is TGCGCCAGCGCCCCACTATCCCAAACTAATGAAAAACTGTTTTTT. The variable domain in full, completed from reference TRBV5-1 and TRBJ1-4, reads KAGVTQTPRYLIKTRGQQVTLSCSPISGHRSVSWYQQTPGQGLQFLFEYFSETQRNKGNFPGRFSGRQFSNSRSEMNVSTLELGDSALYLCASAPLSQTNEKLFFGSGTQLSVL.

V gene TRBV5-1 combines with J gene TRBJ2-1; a weak D match, TRBD2 (7 bases). Trimming pared 4 bases from V and 0 bases from J, leaving 17 bases between. CDR1 and CDR2 (germline): SGHRS, YFSETQ. The CDR3 contains 17 residues. The CDR3 spells CASSSLGGGSSYNEQFF. The CDR3, as DNA: TGCGCCAGCAGCAGCCTTGGGGGCGGGAGCTCCTACAATGAGCAGTTCTTC.

The gene calls are TRBV6-5 and TRBJ2-7; 7 bases align to TRBD1. Per germline, CDR1 MNHEY and CDR2 SVGAGI. The CDR3 has 15 amino acids. After removal of 0 bases from V and 4 bases from J, the junction contained 6 bases not matched to a gene. In DNA form, the CDR3 reads TGTGCCAGCAGTTACTCAGGGGGCAAATCGTACGAGCAGTACTTC. Its protein product is CASSYSGGKSYEQYF.

This CDR3 is CASSEASSDTEAFF. As DNA, the CDR3 is TGTGCCAGCAGTGAAGCCTCGTCGGACACTGAAGCTTTCTTT. The chain uses TRBV6-1 and TRBJ1-1, with unresolved D. Germline CDR1 is MNHNS and CDR2 is SASEGT. V lost 0 bases, J lost 3 bases, and 8 bases lay in between. There are 14 residues in the CDR3.

The CDR3 loop is CASRGARGPSGETQYF. The CDR3 coding sequence is TGTGCCAGTAGGGGAGCCAGGGGGCCGTCGGGAGAGACCCAGTACTTC. The chain employs TRBV19 and TRBJ2-5; 8 nucleotides line up with TRBD1. The trim removed 6 bases at V and 4 bases at J, leaving 13 bases unmatched. Per germline, CDR1 LNHDA and CDR2 SQIVND (reference sequence). CDR3 length: 16 residues.

The V call is TRBV6-5, the J call TRBJ1-2; 8 bases map to TRBD1. After removal of 4 bases from V and 4 bases from J, the junction contained 8 bases not matched to a gene. CDR1 and CDR2 from the germline V gene are MNHEY and SVGAGI. CDR3 size: 15 residues. The CDR3 region is CASSLTGGRGYGYTF. The CDR3 DNA sequence: TGTGCCAGCAGTTTAACAGGGGGAAGGGGCTATGGCTACACCTTC.

This sequence joins TRBV5-1 and TRBJ2-3, with TRBD2 matching over 9 bases. The CDR3 totals 16 residues. Losses at the gene ends were 2 bases for V and 0 bases for J; bases not matched to a gene: 4. Germline loops: CDR1 SGHRS, CDR2 YFSETQ. The CDR3: CASSFVLAGSTDTQYF. Written as DNA, the CDR3 is TGCGCCAGCAGCTTCGTTCTAGCGGGAAGCACAGATACGCAGTATTTT.

This sequence joins TRBV18 and TRBJ1-1, with a weak D call TRBD1 (6 bases). Looked up from germline, CDR1 is KGHSH and CDR2 is LQKENI. Trimming shortened V by 3 bases and J by 2 bases, and 13 bases separated the two germline ends. This CDR3 spans 15 amino acids. CDR3 amino acids: CASSPRTGHNTEAFF. The DNA of the CDR3 is TGTGCCAGCTCACCGAGGACGGGACATAACACTGAAGCTTTCTTT.

The rearrangement uses TRBV7-2 and TRBJ2-1; D possibly corresponds to TRBD1 (5 bases). Per the germline V gene, CDR1 is SGHTA and CDR2 is FQGNSA. The CDR3 loop spans 12 amino acids. Trimming removed 1 base at V and 9 bases at J, with 7 bases between. The CDR3: CASSLGRGEQFF. The CDR3 region has the DNA TGTGCCAGCAGCTTAGGTAGGGGTGAGCAGTTCTTC.

The DNA of the CDR3 is TGCGCCAGCAGCTCCGGGAGGGCCATCCAAGAGACCCAGTACTTC. This sequence encodes CASSSGRAIQETQYF. The chain uses TRBV5-1 and TRBJ2-5; 8 nucleotides agree with TRBD2. CDR1 and CDR2 from the germline V gene are SGHRS and YFSETQ. Losses at the gene ends were 3 bases for V and 1 base for J; bases not matched to a gene: 5. The CDR3 is 15 residues long.

V gene TRBV5-1 combines with J gene TRBJ2-1, with 8 bases aligning to TRBD1. The CDR3 is 14 residues long. Germline V gives CDR1 SGHRS, CDR2 YFSETQ. The V segment lost 3 bases and the J segment 7 bases; nucleotides outside the gene matches: 6. Here the CDR3 DNA reads TGCGCCAGCAGCTACGGACAGGGCGGTAATGAGCAGTTCTTC. Its protein product is CASSYGQGGNEQFF.

In its sample, this clone was seen a few times. This chain links TRBV5-1 with TRBJ1-3; D not resolved. The CDR3 runs to 15 residues. Germline V gene lookup returns CDR1 SGHRS and CDR2 YFSETQ. The V gene lost 4 bases and the J gene lost 0 bases, with 11 bases spanning the gap. The DNA of the CDR3 is TGCGCCAGCAGCCGCGACGGACTCTCTGGAAACACCATATATTTT. Translation gives CASSRDGLSGNTIYF. The whole variable domain, filled in from reference TRBV5-1 and TRBJ1-3, reads KAGVTQTPRYLIKTRGQQVTLSCSPISGHRSVSWYQQTPGQGLQFLFEYFSETQRNKGNFPGRFSGRQFSNSRSEMNVSTLELGDSALYLCASSRDGLSGNTIYFGEGSWLTVV.

This chain connects TRBV6-5 to TRBJ2-1, with D possibly matching TRBD2 (6 bases). The CDR3 has 14 residues. Looked up from germline, CDR1 is MNHEY and CDR2 is SVGAGI. Between the trimmed V and J ends, which lost 4 bases and 8 bases, there was a span of 15 bases. The DNA for the CDR3 is TGTGCCAGCAGTTTCCCTAAAGCGGGCGATGAGCAGTTCTTC. This translates into CASSFPKAGDEQFF.

V is TRBV2 and J is TRBJ2-7, with no clear D. The V end was cut by 7 bases, the J end by 7 bases, with 17 bases between. This CDR3 has 13 residues. Germline CDR1 SNHLY, CDR2 FYNNEI. Written as DNA, the CDR3 is TGTGCCAGCACTTCCGGCGGAGCGTTGGAGCAGTACTTC. Translation: CASTSGGALEQYF. Using reference TRBV2 and TRBJ2-7 for the parts outside the CDR3, the full variable domain is EPEVTQTPSHQVTQMGQEVILRCVPISNHLYFYWYRQILGQKVEFLVSFYNNEISEKSEIFDDQFSVERPDGSNFTLKIRSTKLEDSAMYFCASTSGGALEQYFGPGTRLTVT.

This chain joins TRBV12-3 or TRBV12-4 and TRBJ1-1, with a weak D call TRBD1 (5 bases). This CDR3 contains 13 residues. The ends were cut back, 4 bases at V and 1 base at J, with 7 bases in the middle. This CDR3 reads CASSWGGNTEAFF. The CDR3 DNA reads TGTGCCAGCAGTTGGGGGGGGAACACTGAAGCTTTCTTT.

This chain uses TRBV5-4 with TRBJ1-4, with 9 bases matching TRBD1. CDR3 length equals 15 residues. The germline V gene encodes CDR1 SGHNT and CDR2 YYREEE (reference sequence). Trimming cost V 4 bases and J 6 bases; bases outside gene matches: 7. The CDR3 bases are TGTGCCAGCAGCCGAAACAGGGGGCGGCATGAAAAACTGTTTTTT. Residues: CASSRNRGRHEKLFF.

This clone occurred once. The chain carries TRBV6-5 and TRBJ2-2, with D unresolved. The CDR3 sequence is 14 residues long. Trimming left V 6 bases short and J 1 base short, with 9 bases between. CDR1 is MNHEY, CDR2 SVGAGI, per germline. This chain's CDR3 is CASRAPLNTGELFF. In DNA, the CDR3 is TGTGCCAGCAGGGCTCCCCTGAACACCGGGGAGCTGTTTTTT.

This clone has just one count. The chain uses TRBV9 and TRBJ2-5, with D unresolved. The CDR3 is made up of 13 amino acids. The germline V gene has CDR1 SGDLS and CDR2 YYNGEE. V was trimmed by 6 bases and J by 2 bases, leaving 11 bases between them. In DNA form, the CDR3 reads TGTGCCAGCAACCGAGACACACAAGAGACCCAGTACTTC. Its protein is CASNRDTQETQYF.

A few counts support this clone. The rearrangement links TRBV29-1 to TRBJ2-5; 9 nucleotides line up with TRBD2. The CDR3 contains 18 residues. Germline V CDR1 and CDR2: SQVTM, ANQGSEA. J gave up 3 bases and V 1 base, and 15 bases lay outside the gene matches. The DNA of the CDR3 is TGCAGCGTTGAAGCGACCGGGGTAGCGGGAGTGGCGGAAGAGACCCAGTACTTC. Amino acid sequence: CSVEATGVAGVAEETQYF.

The chain links TRBV6-4 to TRBJ2-2; TRBD2 agrees at 9 bases. The germline CDR1 and CDR2 sequences are MRHNA and SNTAGT. Trimming at V came to 2 bases and at J to 6 bases, leaving 13 bases not matched to a gene. This CDR3 spans 18 amino acids. Here the CDR3 reads CASSDQPGLAGDPGELFF. As DNA, the CDR3 is TGTGCCAGCAGTGACCAACCCGGGTTAGCGGGAGATCCCGGGGAGCTGTTTTTT.

This clone was seen a few times. The chain employs TRBV5-6 and TRBJ2-1; 7 bases map to TRBD1. This CDR3 comprises 15 residues. V was clipped by 5 bases and J by 7 bases; unmatched bases: 12. CDR1 and CDR2 from the germline V gene are SGHDT and YYEEEE. The CDR3 sequence is CASSYLGSGGNEQFF. CDR3 coding DNA: TGTGCCAGCAGTTACCTGGGGTCAGGGGGAAATGAGCAGTTCTTC.